One sample yielded the 8 T cell receptor beta chains listed below, sequenced in a study of T cell changes during pregnancy in multiple sclerosis. Here immunoSEQ multiplex PCR was the method, and the copy in TCRdb shows in-frame clones only, minus some. The repertoire holds tens of thousands of clones, with over 75% as singletons. The sample consisted of CD8+ T cells from peripheral blood mononuclear cells, taken before pregnancy. Receptors originate from a female donor with multiple sclerosis, enrolled in a pregnancy study.

The chain uses TRBV25-1 and TRBJ2-7, with 14 bases fitting TRBD2. The J segment lost 5 bases and the V segment lost 4 bases, leaving 13 bases of the junction unmatched. Germline V lookup: CDR1 MGHDK, CDR2 SYGVNS. CDR3 length equals 18 residues. In nucleotides, the CDR3 is TGTGCCAGCAGTGGGTTTTTGGGGACTAGCGGGAGCTTTGACGAGCAGTACTTC. Translating it yields CASSGFLGTSGSFDEQYF.

This chain links TRBV7-9 with TRBJ2-3; TRBD2 matches 8 bases. V shed 1 base, J shed 6 bases, and the junction held 9 bases outside the gene matches. Germline V gene sequence: CDR1 SEHNR, CDR2 FQNEAQ (reference sequence). This CDR3 comprises 16 residues. This chain's CDR3 is CASSLVGLGDGDTQYF. CDR3 bases: TGTGCCAGCAGCTTAGTGGGACTAGGGGATGGGGATACGCAGTATTTT.

The sample holds one count of this clone. This chain connects TRBV19 to TRBJ2-7, with 8 bases matching TRBD2. The CDR3 runs to 13 residues. After removal of 6 bases from V and 2 bases from J, the junction contained 3 bases not matched to a gene. Germline V lookup: CDR1 LNHDA, CDR2 SQIVND (reference sequence). CDR3 DNA: TGTGCCAGTAGCGAAGCGGGAGCCTACGAGCAGTACTTC. Its protein product is CASSEAGAYEQYF.

This chain uses TRBV7-9 with TRBJ2-3; a possible D gene is TRBD1 (5 bases). The CDR3 spans 11 residues. The V gene lost 4 bases and the J gene lost 11 bases, with 10 bases spanning the gap. Germline V lookup: CDR1 SEHNR, CDR2 FQNEAQ (reference sequence). The CDR3 DNA sequence: TGTGCCAGCAGCTCCAGGGAAAAGCAGTATTTT. Its translation: CASSSREKQYF.

This rearrangement joins TRBV19 to TRBJ2-1; weak D call: TRBD2 (6 bases). The ends were cut back, 1 base at V and 6 bases at J, with 10 bases in the middle. Germline CDR1 reads LNHDA; CDR2 reads SQIVND (reference sequence). The CDR3 loop spans 14 amino acids. CDR3 residues: CASSIAGAFNEQFF. The CDR3, as DNA: TGTGCCAGTAGTATAGCGGGAGCCTTCAATGAGCAGTTCTTC.

This chain joins TRBV7-9 and TRBJ1-4, with 7 nucleotides matching TRBD1. Germline CDR1 and CDR2: SEHNR and FQNEAQ (reference sequence). Trimming removed 5 bases from V and 5 bases from J; junction bases left unmatched: 8. The CDR3 is 15 residues long. The CDR3 region has the DNA TGTGCCAGCAGCGAGGGACAGCCTCAGAATGAAAAACTGTTTTTT. Amino acids: CASSEGQPQNEKLFF.

V and J are TRBV30 and TRBJ2-2, with D maybe TRBD2 (6 bases). CDR3 length equals 15 residues. Deletions cut 0 bases from V and 5 bases from J, with 13 bases between. Looked up from germline, CDR1 is GTSNPN and CDR2 is SVGIG (reference sequence). The CDR3: CAWSVVASETGELFF. DNA for the CDR3: TGTGCCTGGAGTGTAGTGGCTAGCGAAACCGGGGAGCTGTTTTTT.

This chain links TRBV6-5 with TRBJ1-1; D is undetermined. Germline lookup yields CDR1 MNHEY and CDR2 SVGAGI. V gave up 2 bases and J gave up 1 base, with 11 bases separating them. The CDR3 is 15 amino acids. The CDR3 nucleotides are TGTGCCAGCAGTTACGACTCACCCGAGAACACTGAAGCTTTCTTT. Its translation is CASSYDSPENTEAFF.